A selection of T cell receptor beta chains follows, all from one sample in a study of T cell repertoires in cytomegalovirus infection. These receptors' antigens are unknown. MiXCR, run by TCRdb on the reads, gives a single entry per CDR3 protein. The sample consists of tens of thousands of distinct CDR3 sequences, around 20% of them appearing once. Specimen: CD8+ T cells from cultured PBMCs, collected from culture after CMV antigen stimulation. All receptors come from a human donor in good health (CMV status not recorded). Some clones in this sample may be carry-over from other donors' samples. The CDR3 runs from the conserved cysteine through the conserved F or W. The D gene is left open where the match is weak. The size of a clone is reported for some rows only, either as once, few or many, or as a class for expanded clones.

cdr3_nt	cdr3_aa	d_call	cdr3_length	j_call	v_call	clone_size
TGTGCCAGCAGCTTAGATATTTCGTGGGACAGGGTTGGAAACACCATATATTTT	CASSLDISWDRVGNTIYF	TRBD1	18	TRBJ1-3	TRBV7-2	few
TGTGCCACCAGCAGAGTCTCAGGGGAGCGTGGCAATCAGCCCCAGCATTTT	CATSRVSGERGNQPQHF	-	17	TRBJ1-5	TRBV15	-
TGTGCCAGCAGCGACGGGGGTGCTAGCACAGATACGCAGTATTTT	CASSDGGASTDTQYF	-	15	TRBJ2-3	TRBV7-2	-
TGTGCCAGCAGCCCAACAGGGCCAGATACGCAGTATTTT	CASSPTGPDTQYF	-	13	TRBJ2-3	TRBV7-6	-
TGTGCCCGTCAGCAGAGGTCGGACACTGAAGCTTTCTTT	CARQQRSDTEAFF	-	13	TRBJ1-1	TRBV2	-
TGTGCCAGCAGCCTGGGGGGTGGTTTCGGCATCGTGCCGACGGGGAGCTCCTACGAGCAGTACTTC	CASSLGGGFGIVPTGSSYEQYF	-	22	TRBJ2-7	TRBV28	-
TGTGCCAGCAGCCCCAGCACCGGGGAGCTGTTTTTT	CASSPSTGELFF	-	12	TRBJ2-2	TRBV7-2	-
TGTGCCAGCAGTTACTCCGGGACAGGCGGAGATAATCAGCCCCAGCATTTT	CASSYSGTGGDNQPQHF	TRBD1	17	TRBJ1-5	TRBV6-2/TRBV6-3	-
TGTGCCAGCAGCCAAGGACAGGGGGCACAGTTCTTC	CASSQGQGAQFF	TRBD1	12	TRBJ2-1	TRBV14	once
TGTGCCAGCAGCCCTACGGACAGGGACCCCCGCACAGATACGCAGTATTTT	CASSPTDRDPRTDTQYF	TRBD1	17	TRBJ2-3	TRBV7-8	-
TGTGCCAGCAGCGAACTCCTTTCGGAGTACAATGAGCAGTTCTTC	CASSELLSEYNEQFF	-	15	TRBJ2-1	TRBV7-2	few
TGTGCCAGCAGTTCGGGACAGGAGCGGTCTTATGGCTACACCTTC	CASSSGQERSYGYTF	TRBD1	15	TRBJ1-2	TRBV7-9	-
TGTGCCAGCAGCCTCACAGGGGGGTGGAATGAGCAGTTCTTC	CASSLTGGWNEQFF	TRBD1	14	TRBJ2-1	TRBV7-2	-
TGTGCCAGCAGTCCCTGGGACAGTAAAGAGACCCAGTACTTC	CASSPWDSKETQYF	TRBD1	14	TRBJ2-5	TRBV12-3/TRBV12-4	few
TGTGCCAGCACTCCGACGACGGACCCGCGGCCCCAGCATTTT	CASTPTTDPRPQHF	-	14	TRBJ1-5	TRBV6-2/TRBV6-3	few
TGTGCCAGCAGCTGGCTGGAGGGGAAGCGCGAGCAGTACTTC	CASSWLEGKREQYF	-	14	TRBJ2-7	TRBV7-2	few
TGTGCCAGTACCACAGGGCCTCCGTCTGGGGCCAACGTCCTGACTTTC	CASTTGPPSGANVLTF	-	16	TRBJ2-6	TRBV19	few
TGTGCCAGCTCACGTCAGGGCAACAATCAGCCCCAGCATTTT	CASSRQGNNQPQHF	-	14	TRBJ1-5	TRBV18	-
TGTGCCAGCAGTTTCCGGCTGGACGAGCAGTACTTC	CASSFRLDEQYF	-	12	TRBJ2-7	TRBV28	-
TGTGCCAGCAGCGCCCGGTACAGGGGATGGCAAGAGACCCAGTACTTC	CASSARYRGWQETQYF	TRBD1	16	TRBJ2-5	TRBV7-9	-